The text below deals with one T cell receptor (beta chain). In its sample, this clonotype was seen a few times. Its antigen is unknown. No quality values exist for individual bases; no much larger clone is one base distant. A distance of 18 bases separates the germline ends of V and J, which lose 11 bases and 10 bases respectively. The CDR3, from cysteine to phenylalanine, totals 12 residues. The read is trimmed to its CDR3 DNA, 36 bases read in frame from base 1. CDR1 and CDR2 were assigned from the germline V gene (reference sequence) as WNHNN and SYGVQD. Libraries were prepared through 5' RACE. The instrument was an Illumina HiSeq 2000. Template switching added a universal primer binding site, and the final cDNA carried a unique molecular identifier that allowed TCR cDNA molecules to be counted accurately. First-strand cDNA for TCR alpha and beta chains was synthesized from specific primers in the conserved constant-segment region. To control for contamination, every cDNA library was double barcoded, receiving both a SMART-Mk sample barcode and Illumina barcodes. TruSeq adapter sequences and Illumina sample barcodes were added in two successive PCR steps. TCR alpha and beta cDNA libraries were sequenced on the Illumina HiSeq platform with custom primers. Per the authors' processing: Raw reads were processed with MiGEC to extract unique molecular identifiers, and MiXCR was used to determine CDR3 positions. Recombination models were inferred per individual with the repgenHMM and IGoR tools using an EM algorithm. The tcR package in R was used for shared clonotype analysis, with sharing normalized by the product of cloneset sizes. To study raw recombination free of thymic and clonal selection effects, out-of-frame nonproductive sequences were analyzed. TCRdb's own reprocessing of the public reads used fastp at Q25 and MiXCR and kept productive beta chains. Identical CDR3 protein sequences are pooled into one entry, listed with their most common genes and DNA. TCRdb, rather than the study authors, made the V and J calls. The sample includes around 280,000 distinct CDR3 sequences, with 6.5% to 9.5% observed a single time. The ten largest clonotypes hold around 2.1% of the sample.

Every donor was a healthy Caucasian. The twin cohort comprised three pairs of female monozygotic twins, all aged roughly 18 to 30 years. Using Miltenyi CD45RO+ enrichment and human naive T-cell isolation kits, memory (CD45RO+) and naive T cells were isolated from PBMC. This sample is part of a study of identical twins (dated by TCRdb to the mid-2010s). Regarding the study in general: The study deep-sequenced TCR alpha and beta repertoires from monozygotic twins, unrelated adults of various ages and cord blood to test whether fetal clonotypes persist. To rule out contamination, the twin experiments were replicated at different times with different library preparation protocols. Study-level results and caveats: Because the same donors could not be followed over many years, conclusions were based on cross-sectional statistical analysis. Invariant T cells such as MAIT and iNKT could partly confound zero-insertion analyses, although diverse VJ usage argued against such confounding for most clonotypes. Compared with coincidental sharing between unrelated individuals, out-of-frame TCR alpha sequences shared between twins had an excess of sequences with low generation probability. Recombination models systematically underestimated out-of-frame TCR alpha sharing in monozygotic twins but agreed with sharing between unrelated individuals. A weaker excess of twin sharing was found in beta out-of-frame sequences because the signal-to-noise ratio was lowered by fewer shared sequences. Fewer insertions were carried by abundant cord blood beta clonotypes; a weaker similar trend was observed in young adult naive repertoires, while no such trend was observed in memory repertoires.

These data were also filed under a second study, of yellow fever vaccine responses in identical twins. As that second study puts it: The T cell response to vaccination in identical twins was reported by the authors to appear partly convergent and partly personalized. In identical twins, the study followed T cell clones that responded to the vaccine with precision.

Here the chain combines TRBV10-1 and TRBJ2-1; the D gene cannot be named for sure. The sample taken for sequencing was memory (CD45RO+) T cells sorted from blood. This sample's cell subset or site label indicates: CD45RO+ enriched T cells. The receptor was derived from a woman under 30 in good health. For the CDR3, the sequence is CACRSAPREQFF. DNA sequence: TGCGCCTGCCGGTCGGCCCCGAGGGAGCAGTTCTTC.